The 31 T cell receptor beta chains below all came from one sample that was sequenced in a study of T cell responses to AZD1222 COVID-19 vaccine (dated by TCRdb to the early 2020s). Library prep was done by the immunoSEQ multiplex PCR assay. TCRdb retrieved this table from immuneACCESS and kept in-frame rearrangements only. Not all clones are present; in checked studies, unresolved V genes account for under half, and no reason is known for the remainder. The sample table shows 140,000 to 150,000 clones, and about 89% are seen once. Of the sample, less than 3.5% is held by the ten largest clones. The intended sense of this specimen's time point label: baseline before first vaccination. The sample's treatment or condition label, decoded: meningococcal conjugate vaccine given as trial control. The sequences come from peripheral blood, collected on day 0 of MenACWY control vaccination. The receptors shown here come from an adult in good health.

The chain combines TRBV5-1 with TRBJ2-7, with 10 nucleotides matching TRBD2. There are 17 residues in the CDR3. The V segment lost 0 bases and the J segment 0 bases; nucleotides outside the gene matches: 6. Germline lookup yields CDR1 SGHRS and CDR2 YFSETQ. The CDR3 reads CASSLASGGPSSYEQYF. In DNA form, the CDR3 reads TGCGCCAGCAGCTTGGCTAGCGGGGGCCCAAGCTCCTACGAGCAGTACTTC. Variable domain in full (rest from reference TRBV5-1 and TRBJ2-7): KAGVTQTPRYLIKTRGQQVTLSCSPISGHRSVSWYQQTPGQGLQFLFEYFSETQRNKGNFPGRFSGRQFSNSRSEMNVSTLELGDSALYLCASSLASGGPSSYEQYFGPGTRLTVT.

Remarks on this clone: At one of its ends the junction is not consistent with the germline gene, which may arise from a read error. This chain joins TRBV6-5 and TRBJ1-2; D unresolved. Germline CDR1 and CDR2: MNHEY and SVGAGI. This CDR3 has 11 amino acids. For the CDR3, the DNA is TGTGCCAGCAGTGACTCCTATGGCTACACCTTC. Encoded protein: CASSDSYGYTF.

The chain couples TRBV24-1 to TRBJ2-3; a possible D gene is TRBD1 (6 bases). Germline CDR1 KGHDR, CDR2 SFDVKD. The CDR3 spans 16 residues. Trimming removed 4 bases from V and 3 bases from J, with 16 bases in between. CDR3 in DNA: TGTGCCACCAGTGACCCTGCCCCTACAGGGACAGATACGCAGTATTTT. Translating gives CATSDPAPTGTDTQYF.

The chain employs TRBV11-2 and TRBJ2-3, with D hard to call. The germline gives CDR1 SGHAT, CDR2 FQNNGV. This CDR3 spans 15 amino acids. V was trimmed by 5 bases and J by 2 bases, leaving 14 bases between them. The CDR3 DNA reads TGTGCCAGCAGCCGCATGGCGCCCCACACAGATACGCAGTATTTT. Protein sequence: CASSRMAPHTDTQYF.

V usage is TRBV7-6 and J usage is TRBJ2-5; D may be TRBD2 (6 bases). V was shortened by 2 bases and J by 5 bases, with 15 bases between the two germline ends. Germline CDR1 SGHVS, CDR2 FNYEAQ. The CDR3 is made up of 15 amino acids. CDR3: CASSLSSVRGETQYF. The CDR3, as DNA: TGTGCCAGCAGCTTATCGTCCGTCCGGGGGGAGACCCAGTACTTC. The variable domain in full, with the rest retrieved from reference TRBV7-6 and TRBJ2-5, is GAGVSQSPRYKVTKRGQDVALRCDPISGHVSLYWYRQALGQGPEFLTYFNYEAQQDKSGLPNDRFSAERPEGSISTLTIQRTEQRDSAMYRCASSLSSVRGETQYFGPGTRLLVL.

The chain is built from TRBV5-6 and TRBJ1-3; TRBD1 agrees at 9 bases. V lost 4 bases and J lost 4; bases outside the gene matches: 6. CDR1 is SGHDT and CDR2 is YYEEEE in the germline V gene. CDR3 length: 15 residues. The CDR3 spells CASSPTGGAGNTIYF. Here the CDR3 DNA reads TGTGCCAGCAGCCCTACAGGGGGCGCCGGAAACACCATATATTTT.

The V and J genes are TRBV7-2 and TRBJ1-2; 10 positions agree with TRBD1. Unmatched junction bases numbered 7, after V lost 1 base and J lost 5 bases. The CDR3 is made up of 16 amino acids. Germline CDR1 reads SGHTA; CDR2 reads FQGNSA. The CDR3 loop reads CASSLVPGQGSYGYTF. The CDR3 DNA reads as TGTGCCAGCAGCTTAGTCCCGGGACAGGGGTCATATGGCTACACCTTC. The full variable domain, rest sourced from reference TRBV7-2 and TRBJ1-2, is GAGVSQSPSNKVTEKGKDVELRCDPISGHTALYWYRQSLGQGLEFLIYFQGNSAPDKSGLPSDRFSAERTGGSVSTLTIQRTQQEDSAVYLCASSLVPGQGSYGYTFGSGTRLTVV.

The rearrangement joins TRBV6-2 or TRBV6-3 to TRBJ2-1; no firm D call. The germline gives CDR1 MNHEY, CDR2 SVGEGT. The V and J ends lost 4 bases and 9 bases respectively, with 13 bases between them. The CDR3 runs to 13 residues. The CDR3 loop reads CASSLPPLGEQFF. In nucleotides, the CDR3 is TGTGCCAGCAGTTTGCCCCCACTGGGTGAGCAGTTCTTC.

The chain recombines TRBV29-1 with TRBJ1-2; D not resolved. There are 12 residues in the CDR3. Germline V lookup: CDR1 SQVTM, CDR2 ANQGSEA. Deletions cut 4 bases from V and 8 bases from J, with 14 bases between. The CDR3 reads CSVAGSTRGYTF. The CDR3 DNA follows: TGCAGCGTTGCGGGGAGTACTCGGGGCTACACCTTC.

The chain uses TRBV5-1 and TRBJ2-1; D not certain. Germline CDR1 and CDR2: SGHRS and YFSETQ. Trimming took 4 bases from V and 3 from J, leaving 14 bases between them. This CDR3 is built from 15 residues. Here the CDR3 reads CASSPLAEDYNEQFF. The DNA of the CDR3 is TGCGCCAGCAGCCCCTTGGCAGAAGACTACAATGAGCAGTTCTTC.

The rearrangement joins TRBV28 to TRBJ1-5; D perhaps matches TRBD1 (6 bases). This CDR3 has 14 residues. Trimming cost V 6 bases and J 1 base, with 10 bases left between them. Germline-derived CDR1 and CDR2 are MDHEN and SYDVKM. CDR3 in DNA: TGTGCCAGCAGACTAGGGACAAGCAATCAGCCCCAGCATTTT. It yields the protein CASRLGTSNQPQHF. Full variable domain (missing parts from reference TRBV28 and TRBJ1-5): DVKVTQSSRYLVKRTGEKVFLECVQDMDHENMFWYRQDPGLGLRLIYFSYDVKMKEKGDIPEGYSVSREKKERFSLILESASTNQTSMYLCASRLGTSNQPQHFGDGTRLSIL.

The chain employs TRBV3-1 (or the pseudogene TRBV3-2) and TRBJ2-5, with 7 positions matching TRBD2. The CDR3 contains 16 residues. Germline lookup yields CDR1 LGHDT and CDR2 YNNKEL (reference sequence). Trimming cost V 0 bases and J 7 bases; bases outside gene matches: 11. The chain's CDR3 is CASSQDPEAGRGTQYF. The DNA for the CDR3 is TGTGCCAGCAGCCAAGATCCGGAGGCGGGGAGGGGGACCCAGTACTTC.

Turning to this clone: A much bigger clone sits one base away, suggesting this may be a read error. The sample carries other DNA sequences with the same CDR3. V and J are TRBV6-5 and TRBJ1-1, with D hard to call. The CDR3 extends over 15 amino acids. Looked up from germline, CDR1 is MNHEY and CDR2 is SVGAGI. Here the CDR3 DNA reads TGCGCCAGCAGTTACTCGACGACGGTGAACACTGAAGCTTTCTTT. Amino acids: CASSYSTTVNTEAFF.

V is TRBV7-2 and J is TRBJ2-2; a possible D gene is TRBD2 (5 bases). The CDR3 contains 14 residues. With 5 bases removed from V and 3 bases from J, the gap between germline ends came to 10 bases. Germline lookup yields CDR1 SGHTA and CDR2 FQGNSA. The chain's CDR3 is CASSTTRDTGELFF. CDR3 DNA: TGTGCCAGCAGCACCACTAGGGACACCGGGGAGCTGTTTTTT.

This chain uses TRBV7-2 with TRBJ2-2, with D perhaps TRBD2 (5 bases). The CDR3 consists of 16 residues. V lost 7 bases, J lost 2 bases, and 17 bases lay in between. Germline-derived CDR1 and CDR2 are SGHTA and FQGNSA. Here the CDR3 reads CASTPERVGNTGELFF. The DNA for the CDR3 is TGTGCCAGCACCCCGGAGAGGGTCGGTAACACCGGGGAGCTGTTTTTT.

This sequence joins TRBV15 and TRBJ1-1; possible D gene TRBD1, 5 bases. From germline, CDR1 is LNHNV and CDR2 YYDKDF (reference sequence). There are 14 residues in the CDR3. Trimming left V 3 bases short and J 2 bases short, with 10 bases between. CDR3 sequence (DNA): TGTGCCACCAGCAGGACAGCGTCAAACACTGAAGCTTTCTTT. Translated, it gives CATSRTASNTEAFF. Looking up the rest from reference TRBV15 and TRBJ1-1 gives the full variable domain: DAMVIQNPRYQVTQFGKPVTLSCSQTLNHNVMYWYQQKSSQAPKLLFHYYDKDFNNEADTPDNFQSRRPNTSFCFLDIRSPGLGDTAMYLCATSRTASNTEAFFGQGTRLTVV.

The chain's CDR3 is CASSITGSGKKEKLFF. The CDR3 coding sequence is TGTGCCAGCAGTATTACGGGGTCGGGCAAAAAGGAAAAACTGTTTTTT. The chain is built from TRBV28 and TRBJ1-4; D remains unclear. Trimming removed 5 bases from V and 8 bases from J, with 21 bases in between. Germline values: CDR1 MDHEN, CDR2 SYDVKM. The CDR3 is 16 residues long.

The chain joins TRBV19 to TRBJ2-3, with 10 nucleotides matching TRBD1. Per the germline V gene, CDR1 is LNHDA and CDR2 is SQIVND (reference sequence). The CDR3 runs to 16 residues. V shed 2 bases, J shed 2 bases, and the junction held 4 bases outside the gene matches. CDR3 coding DNA: TGTGCCAGTAGTATAACGGGACAGGGGTCCACAGATACGCAGTATTTT. It yields the protein CASSITGQGSTDTQYF.

This chain joins TRBV20-1 and TRBJ1-2; TRBD1 might be the D (5 bases). The CDR3 totals 13 residues. The V end was cut by 3 bases, the J end by 5 bases, with 13 bases between. Germline-derived CDR1 and CDR2 are DFQATT and SNEGSKA (reference sequence). CDR3 sequence reads: CSASVPGLYGYTF. CDR3 sequence (DNA): TGCAGTGCTAGTGTCCCAGGGTTATATGGCTACACCTTC.

The chain links TRBV2 to TRBJ1-2, with TRBD1 matching over 8 bases. The V and J ends lost 8 bases and 6 bases, in that order; junction bases with no gene match: 14. Per the germline V gene, CDR1 is SNHLY and CDR2 is FYNNEI. The length of the CDR3 is 15 residues. The CDR3 nucleotides read TGTGCCAGCCAGCACGGACAGGGAATCATTGATGGCTACACCTTC. Translated: CASQHGQGIIDGYTF.

The CDR3, as DNA: TGTGCCAGCAGTGAAGGCAGCAATCAGCCCCAGCATTTT. This translates into CASSEGSNQPQHF. This sequence joins TRBV2 and TRBJ1-5; D unresolved. Germline V gene sequence: CDR1 SNHLY, CDR2 FYNNEI. CDR3 size: 13 residues. V lost 1 base to trimming and J lost 1 base, with 2 bases between them.

The sample holds one count of this clone. The rearrangement uses TRBV24-1 and TRBJ1-5; no reliable D call. Per the germline V gene, CDR1 is KGHDR and CDR2 is SFDVKD. The CDR3 is 15 residues long. Trimming shortened V by 3 bases and J by 0 bases, and 8 bases separated the two germline ends. DNA for the CDR3: TGTGCCACCAGTGATAGGTCCGCTAGCAATCAGCCCCAGCATTTT. Its protein is CATSDRSASNQPQHF.

The chain carries TRBV24-1 and TRBJ2-1; weak D call: TRBD1 (5 bases). The CDR3 totals 17 residues. Looked up from germline, CDR1 is KGHDR and CDR2 is SFDVKD. The V gene lost 5 bases and the J gene lost 2 bases, with 18 bases spanning the gap. The CDR3 loop is CATSAKPQGSPYNEQFF. DNA of the CDR3: TGTGCCACCAGTGCAAAACCTCAGGGTTCTCCCTACAATGAGCAGTTCTTC.

The V call is TRBV4-2, the J call TRBJ2-1; D unresolved. CDR1 LGHNA and CDR2 YNFKEQ come from the germline V gene. The CDR3 has 14 amino acids. V dropped 7 bases and J dropped 8 bases, with 18 bases sitting between them. The DNA of the CDR3 is TGTGCCAGCACCATCCAGGACGGAGTCGATGAGCAGTTCTTC. This sequence encodes CASTIQDGVDEQFF.

This chain connects TRBV7-9 to TRBJ2-4, with no clear D. V lost 3 bases and J 3 bases, leaving 21 bases between the germline ends. The CDR3 is 18 amino acids. CDR1 and CDR2 (germline): SEHNR, FQNEAQ (reference sequence). CDR3 in amino acids: CASSFGAVVGSGKNIQYF. The CDR3 DNA reads as TGTGCCAGCAGCTTCGGTGCGGTAGTGGGATCCGGCAAAAACATTCAGTACTTC.

The J gene is TRBJ2-7, the V gene TRBV24-1, with D perhaps assigned TRBD1 or TRBD2 (5 bases each). Germline lookup yields CDR1 KGHDR and CDR2 SFDVKD. V lost 2 bases and J lost 5, with 18 bases in between. The CDR3 covers 16 residues. CDR3 bases: TGTGCCACCAGTGATTCAGGGACGGAGGAATTTGACGAGCAGTACTTC. As protein: CATSDSGTEEFDEQYF.

This chain uses TRBV6-1 with TRBJ1-1; D perhaps matches TRBD1 (6 bases). The V end was cut by 4 bases, the J end by 3 bases, with 12 bases between. The germline V gene has CDR1 MNHNS and CDR2 SASEGT. The CDR3 is made up of 14 amino acids. The DNA for the CDR3 is TGTGCCAGCAGTGTAGCGGGGGCGGACACTGAAGCTTTCTTT. Its protein is CASSVAGADTEAFF.

V and J are TRBV19 and TRBJ1-6; TRBD1 is a possible D gene (6 bases). The CDR3 spans 14 residues. Germline assignment: CDR1 LNHDA and CDR2 SQIVND (reference sequence). V dropped 5 bases and J dropped 3 bases, with 8 bases sitting between them. CDR3: CASSGTNYNSPLHF. CDR3 nucleotide sequence: TGTGCCAGTAGTGGGACAAACTATAATTCACCCCTCCACTTT.

This chain links TRBV30 with TRBJ2-2; 8 bases line up with TRBD2. J gave up 6 bases and V 6 bases, and 9 bases lay outside the gene matches. This CDR3 comprises 14 residues. The germline V gene encodes CDR1 GTSNPN and CDR2 SVGIG (reference sequence). The CDR3 is CACSRGAGSGELFF. CDR3 sequence (DNA): TGTGCCTGTTCGCGGGGGGCAGGATCCGGGGAGCTGTTTTTT.

This clone has a handful of counts. The chain recombines TRBV4-2 with TRBJ2-3, with 11 bases that match TRBD1. V shed 3 bases, J shed 4 bases, and the junction held 6 bases outside the gene matches. This CDR3 has 16 amino acids. CDR1 is LGHNA, CDR2 YNFKEQ, per germline. This chain's CDR3 is CASSQEPGQGADTQYF. In nucleotides, the CDR3 is TGTGCCAGCAGCCAGGAACCGGGACAGGGGGCAGATACGCAGTATTTT.

This clone showed up just once. The chain couples TRBV7-2 to TRBJ1-1, with D possibly TRBD1 on 5 matching bases. The V and J ends lost 1 base and 3 bases respectively, with 12 bases between them. The CDR3 consists of 15 residues. CDR1 is SGHTA and CDR2 is FQGNSA in the germline V gene. The CDR3 DNA is TGTGCCAGCAGCTTAGTGCAGGGAGTGGACACTGAAGCTTTCTTT. Translation: CASSLVQGVDTEAFF. Full variable domain (remainder filled in from reference TRBV7-2 and TRBJ1-1): GAGVSQSPSNKVTEKGKDVELRCDPISGHTALYWYRQSLGQGLEFLIYFQGNSAPDKSGLPSDRFSAERTGGSVSTLTIQRTQQEDSAVYLCASSLVQGVDTEAFFGQGTRLTVV.